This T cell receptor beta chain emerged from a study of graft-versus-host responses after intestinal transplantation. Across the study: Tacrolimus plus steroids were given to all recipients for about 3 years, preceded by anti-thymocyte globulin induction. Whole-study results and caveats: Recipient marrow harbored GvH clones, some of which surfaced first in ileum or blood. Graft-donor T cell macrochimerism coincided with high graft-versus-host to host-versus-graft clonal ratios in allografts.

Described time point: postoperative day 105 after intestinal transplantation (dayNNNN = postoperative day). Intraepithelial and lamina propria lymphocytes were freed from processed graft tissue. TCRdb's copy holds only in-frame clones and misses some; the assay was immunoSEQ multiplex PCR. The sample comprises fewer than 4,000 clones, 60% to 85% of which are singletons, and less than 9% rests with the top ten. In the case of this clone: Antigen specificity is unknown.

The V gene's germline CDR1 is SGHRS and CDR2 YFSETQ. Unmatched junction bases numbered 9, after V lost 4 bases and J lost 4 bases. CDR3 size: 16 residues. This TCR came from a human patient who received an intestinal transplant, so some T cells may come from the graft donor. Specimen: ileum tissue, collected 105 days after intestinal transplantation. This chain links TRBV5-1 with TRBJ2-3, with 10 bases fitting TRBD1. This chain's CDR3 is CASSETGTGVPDTQYF. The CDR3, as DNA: TGCGCCAGCAGCGAAACCGGGACAGGGGTCCCAGATACGCAGTATTTT.